The clone carrying this TCR beta chain has only a few counts. What it binds is not known. The PCR was carried out with 60 Vbeta primers and 13 Jbeta primers. Using immunoSEQ multiplex PCR, the repertoire was profiled, and TCRdb retains in-frame clones only, with some absent. The sample lists roughly 150,000 clones; nearly 80% were seen once. These data are taken from a study of cytomegalovirus exposure and HLA in healthy donors. Study summary: Of all 400 or so donors who were genotyped, 75% to 90% belonged to the Caucasian-associated ancestry cluster.

Whole-study findings and limits: HLA restriction was apparent for most CMV-associated TCR beta chains in a later analysis.

The sequenced sample consisted of PBMCs. The receptor comes from a man aged 25 to 40 in good health and CMV-seronegative.

CDR3 DNA: TGCAGCGTTGACACCGGGACTAGCATTGCCGGGGAGCTGTTTTTT. This encodes CSVDTGTSIAGELFF. The chain uses TRBV29-1 and TRBJ2-2; 9 positions agree with TRBD2. The CDR3 extends over 15 amino acids. Trimming took 3 bases from V and 6 from J; bases not matched to a gene: 8. CDR1 SQVTM and CDR2 ANQGSEA come from the germline V gene.